These 11 T cell receptor beta chains were all obtained from the same sample, sequenced in a study of blood T cell repertoires in COVID-19. Produced via immunoSEQ multiplex PCR; TCRdb's table is partial and in-frame only. The sample carries under 200,000 clones, about 80% recorded once. Sequencing was carried out using peripheral blood. The source of these receptors is a human donor with acute or convalescent COVID-19. The donor label of this sample is uncertain.

This rearrangement joins TRBV19 to TRBJ1-2, with a tentative D call TRBD1 (6 bases). The CDR3 is 16 residues long. In germline, CDR1 is LNHDA, CDR2 SQIVND (reference sequence). Trimming left V 5 bases short and J 5 bases short, with 21 bases between. The CDR3 loop is CASSSQRTAEGYGYTF. CDR3 nucleotides: TGTGCCAGTAGTTCTCAGAGGACAGCTGAGGGGTATGGCTACACCTTC.

This clone has only one observation. The chain employs TRBV27 and TRBJ1-6; D unclear. The germline V gene encodes CDR1 MNHEY and CDR2 SMNVEV (reference sequence). Trimming stripped 3 bases from V and 0 bases from J, with 9 bases between. The CDR3 extends over 16 amino acids. Here the CDR3 reads CASSFRRSSYNSPLHF. The CDR3 DNA reads TGTGCCAGCAGTTTTAGGAGGAGCTCCTATAATTCACCCCTCCACTTT.

This rearrangement joins TRBV11-2 to TRBJ2-1; weak D call: TRBD2 (6 bases). V was cut by 5 bases and J by 3 bases, with 14 bases left in between. Looked up from germline, CDR1 is SGHAT and CDR2 is FQNNGV. The length of the CDR3 is 15 residues. The CDR3 region has the DNA TGTGCCAGCAGCCCCCCGCGGGGATTCTACAATGAGCAGTTCTTC. It yields the protein CASSPPRGFYNEQFF.

This clone was seen a few times. The rearrangement uses TRBV6-5 and TRBJ2-5, with D possibly matching TRBD2 (6 bases). Looked up from germline, CDR1 is MNHEY and CDR2 is SVGAGI. The germline V and J ends were trimmed by 0 bases and 1 base, with 9 bases remaining between them. The CDR3 runs to 15 residues. The CDR3 here is CASSYSPTSQETQYF. The CDR3 DNA reads as TGTGCCAGCAGTTACTCTCCGACTAGCCAAGAGACCCAGTACTTC.

The chain is built from TRBV10-3 and TRBJ2-7; D unresolved. From germline, CDR1 is ENHRY and CDR2 SYGVKD. The CDR3 runs 11 residues. Trimming took off 5 bases at V and 3 bases at J, with 5 bases between the two ends. The DNA of the CDR3 is TGTGCCATCAGTCAGAACTACGAGCAGTACTTC. It specifies CAISQNYEQYF.

The CDR3 loop is CASSVAESSYNSPLHF. DNA of the CDR3: TGTGCCAGCAGCGTAGCGGAGAGCTCCTATAATTCACCCCTCCACTTT. V usage is TRBV9 and J usage is TRBJ1-6; D remains unclear. In germline, CDR1 is SGDLS, CDR2 YYNGEE. Deletions cut 0 bases from V and 0 bases from J, with 7 bases between. CDR3 length: 16 residues.

The genes are TRBV25-1 and TRBJ2-7; 7 bases align to TRBD2. Trimming cost V 1 base and J 7 bases; bases outside gene matches: 10. The germline gives CDR1 MGHDK, CDR2 SYGVNS. The CDR3 covers 15 residues. For the CDR3, the DNA is TGTGCCAGCAGTGAATCCCGGATTACGGGGGGTGAGCAGTACTTC. This gives the protein CASSESRITGGEQYF.

The chain joins TRBV5-1 to TRBJ1-2; TRBD1 agrees at 9 bases. This CDR3 has 15 residues. V lost 3 bases to trimming and J lost 0 bases; unmatched junction nucleotides: 3. Per germline, CDR1 SGHRS and CDR2 YFSETQ. Here the CDR3 DNA reads TGCGCCAGCAGCTATGGGACAGGGACTAACTATGGCTACACCTTC. Amino acid sequence: CASSYGTGTNYGYTF.

The V gene is TRBV7-3, the J gene TRBJ2-6; D is unresolved. Germline-derived CDR1 and CDR2 are SGHTA and FQGTGA. Trimming shortened V by 4 bases and J by 1 base, and 8 bases separated the two germline ends. The CDR3 spans 15 residues. In nucleotides, the CDR3 is TGTGCCAGCAGCTCCCCAGGTTCTGGGGCCAACGTCCTGACTTTC. Encoded protein: CASSSPGSGANVLTF.

This clone showed up just once. The chain joins TRBV7-2 to TRBJ1-3; 9 bases are shared with TRBD1. With 1 base clipped from V and 3 bases from J, the junction kept 4 bases outside the gene matches. Germline CDR1 SGHTA, CDR2 FQGNSA. The CDR3 is 16 residues long. CDR3 DNA: TGTGCCAGCAGCTTAGGGGACAGGGTGGGTGGAAACACCATATATTTT. It is translated as CASSLGDRVGGNTIYF.

This chain links TRBV30 with TRBJ1-6; D is unresolved. This CDR3 has 13 amino acids. The V end was cut by 1 base, the J end by 10 bases, with 11 bases between. The germline gives CDR1 GTSNPN, CDR2 SVGIG (reference sequence). The CDR3 region has the DNA TGTGCCTGGAGTGGCTTAGGAGGCTCACCCCTCCACTTT. It codes for CAWSGLGGSPLHF. Together with reference TRBV30 and TRBJ1-6, the CDR3 gives the full variable domain: SQTIHQWPATLVQPVGSPLSLECTVEGTSNPNLYWYRQAAGRGLQLLFYSVGIGQISSEVPQNLSASRPQDRQFILSSKKLLLSDSGFYLCAWSGLGGSPLHFGNGTRLTVT.